Given below is one T cell receptor beta chain in context. These data come from a study of shared clonotypes between healthy human individuals. Produced via immunoSEQ multiplex PCR; TCRdb's table is partial and in-frame only. Of about 2.3 million clones in the sample, around 92% were seen once. This CDR3 is built from 13 residues. V lost 6 bases, J lost 1 base, and 9 bases lay in between. Germline V gene data show CDR1 as MDHEN and CDR2 as SYDVKM. Sample: naive CD4+ T cells from PBMCs. Subset described: CD45RA+ positively selected. This chain joins TRBV28 and TRBJ1-1; D gene ambiguous. The source is a man younger than 35 in good health. Some clones in this sample may be carry-over from other donors' samples. The CDR3 sequence: CASSDTKNTEAFF. Here the CDR3 DNA reads TGTGCCAGCAGCGACACAAAGAACACTGAAGCTTTCTTT.